This TCR beta chain was sequenced for a study of PD-1 blockade in classical Hodgkin lymphoma. Every patient experienced relapse after autologous stem cell transplantation, and brentuximab vedotin exposure varied. Trimming left V 4 bases short and J 7 bases short, with 11 bases between. CDR3 length equals 12 residues. The germline CDR1 and CDR2 sequences are SGHTA and FQGNSA. Comment on this clone: Its antigen is undetermined.

Clones were read by immunoSEQ multiplex PCR, and TCRdb kept only the in-frame ones, dropping some. Of about 14,000 clones in the sample, 81% were seen once. Study-level points and caveats: CD4+ but not CD8+ TCR diversity rose significantly by C4D1. Relapsed/refractory patients reportedly had lower baseline diversity than newly diagnosed patients.

The receptor comes from a human donor with classical Hodgkin lymphoma. Here the sequenced sample was peripheral blood mononuclear cells (PBMCs), taken at baseline. The chain is built from TRBV7-2 and TRBJ2-7, with D hard to call. The CDR3 nucleotides read TGTGCCAGCAGCTCGTCACGGTGGGAGCAGTACTTC. Its protein is CASSSSRWEQYF.